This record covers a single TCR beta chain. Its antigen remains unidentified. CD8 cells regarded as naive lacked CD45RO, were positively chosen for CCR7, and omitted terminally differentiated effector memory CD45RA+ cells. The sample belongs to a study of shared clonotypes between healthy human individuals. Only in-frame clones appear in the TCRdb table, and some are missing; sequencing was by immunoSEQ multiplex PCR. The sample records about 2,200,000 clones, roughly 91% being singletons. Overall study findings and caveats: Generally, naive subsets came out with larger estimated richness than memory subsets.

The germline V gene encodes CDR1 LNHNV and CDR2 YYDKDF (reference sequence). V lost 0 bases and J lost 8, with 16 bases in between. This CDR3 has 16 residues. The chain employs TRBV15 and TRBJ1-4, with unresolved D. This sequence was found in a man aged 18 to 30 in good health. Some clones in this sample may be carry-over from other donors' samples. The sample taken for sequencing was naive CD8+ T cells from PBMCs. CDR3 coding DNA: TGTGCCACCAGCAGAGATTGGTTAGGAGGCAGAGAAAAACTGTTTTTT. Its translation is CATSRDWLGGREKLFF.